Shown below are 13 T cell receptor beta chains from a single sample sequenced in a study of blood T cell repertoires in COVID-19. Repertoires were generated with immunoSEQ multiplex PCR, while TCRdb's copy carries only in-frame clones and drops some. This table has about 210,000 clones, over 80% appearing once. The sequencing input was PBMCs or T cells enriched from blood (not recorded which). These receptors were collected from a man younger than 40 who had recovered from COVID-19.

This clone was found once. The rearrangement joins TRBV7-2 to TRBJ2-3, with 8 nucleotides matching TRBD1. Germline V gives CDR1 SGHTA, CDR2 FQGNSA. The CDR3 totals 15 residues. Trimming cost V 2 bases and J 0 bases; bases outside gene matches: 1. The CDR3 region has the DNA TGTGCCAGCAGCTTACAGGGGGCAAGCACAGATACGCAGTATTTT. Translated: CASSLQGASTDTQYF.

CDR3 residues: CASSLNQWGTGGSTDTQYF. The CDR3 DNA follows: TGTGCCAGCAGCTTAAACCAGTGGGGAACGGGAGGTAGCACAGATACGCAGTATTTT. The rearrangement uses TRBV11-3 and TRBJ2-3, with 7 bases aligning to TRBD2. The CDR3 length is 19 residues. V gave up 2 bases and J gave up 0 bases; unmatched junction bases: 14. Germline V CDR1 and CDR2: SGHNT, YENEEA.

The chain combines TRBV30 with TRBJ1-6, with D possibly matching TRBD1 (5 bases). The V end lost 3 bases, the J end lost 8 bases, and 11 bases lay between the germline ends. Germline V gene lookup returns CDR1 GTSNPN and CDR2 SVGIG (reference sequence). The CDR3 consists of 13 residues. CDR3 coding DNA: TGTGCCTGGAGAGGGATGGGGCATTCACCCCTCCACTTT. Translating gives CAWRGMGHSPLHF.

The chain carries TRBV2 and TRBJ2-1, with TRBD1 identical over 10 bases. This CDR3 is built from 15 residues. Unmatched junction bases numbered 8, after V lost 7 bases and J lost 5 bases. Per the germline V gene, CDR1 is SNHLY and CDR2 is FYNNEI. CDR3 in DNA: TGTGCCAGCATGGGGACAGGGGTACTAAACAATGAGCAGTTCTTC. Amino acid sequence: CASMGTGVLNNEQFF.

The V gene is TRBV30, the J gene TRBJ1-1, with D perhaps matching TRBD1 (6 bases). CDR1 is GTSNPN and CDR2 is SVGIG in the germline V gene (reference sequence). Trimming left V 6 bases short and J 5 bases short, with 13 bases between. The CDR3 length is 12 residues. This CDR3 is CACGPRGTEAFF. The CDR3 DNA sequence: TGTGCCTGCGGACCCAGGGGTACTGAAGCTTTCTTT.

The rearrangement uses TRBV4-1 and TRBJ1-4; 8 positions agree with TRBD1. Germline V gives CDR1 MGHRA, CDR2 YSYEKL. The CDR3 has 16 amino acids. Losses at the gene ends were 0 bases for V and 8 bases for J; bases not matched to a gene: 8. The CDR3 nucleotides are TGCGCCAGCAGCCAAGAATCAGACAGGGGTGGCGAAAAACTGTTTTTT. The encoded protein is CASSQESDRGGEKLFF.

This chain joins TRBV10-3 and TRBJ2-3; TRBD1 agrees at 7 bases. The CDR3 sequence is 14 residues long. The V segment lost 6 bases and the J segment 4 bases; nucleotides outside the gene matches: 7. Per germline, CDR1 ENHRY and CDR2 SYGVKD. The CDR3 is CAIRGGSLADTQYF. CDR3 coding DNA: TGTGCCATCAGAGGGGGCTCCCTCGCAGATACGCAGTATTTT.

The rearrangement links TRBV7-6 to TRBJ2-5; D possibly corresponds to TRBD2 (6 bases). The CDR3 has 15 amino acids. Germline values: CDR1 SGHVS, CDR2 FNYEAQ. Trimming shortened V by 0 bases and J by 2 bases, and 10 bases separated the two germline ends. In nucleotides, the CDR3 is TGTGCCAGCAGCTTAGCGGGGGGTAGGCAAGAGACCCAGTACTTC. Protein sequence: CASSLAGGRQETQYF.

This chain links TRBV30 with TRBJ2-2, with 7 nucleotides matching TRBD2. The CDR3 is 14 amino acids. Losses at the gene ends were 0 bases for V and 5 bases for J; bases not matched to a gene: 3. The germline V gene has CDR1 GTSNPN and CDR2 SVGIG (reference sequence). The chain's CDR3 is CAWSVTSVTGELFF. The CDR3 DNA follows: TGTGCCTGGAGTGTTACTAGCGTTACCGGGGAGCTGTTTTTT.

The chain joins TRBV7-8 to TRBJ2-1; TRBD2 aligns across 10 bases. Germline CDR1 is SGHVS and CDR2 is FQNEAQ. V lost 2 bases to trimming and J lost 5 bases; unmatched junction nucleotides: 6. This CDR3 has 16 amino acids. CDR3 DNA: TGTGCCAGCAGCTTAAGGCTAGCGGGGGTAAACAATGAGCAGTTCTTC. Protein product: CASSLRLAGVNNEQFF.

The gene calls are TRBV6-6 and TRBJ1-5; D is unresolved. CDR1 is MNHNY, CDR2 SVGAGI, per germline (reference sequence). The CDR3 extends over 13 amino acids. V lost 4 bases to trimming and J lost 1 base, with 5 bases between them. CDR3 DNA sequence: TGTGCCAGCAGTTCTGGCAGCAATCAGCCCCAGCATTTT. This encodes CASSSGSNQPQHF.

The chain combines TRBV29-1 with TRBJ2-7; 9 bases agree with TRBD2. V was pared by 1 base and J by 7 bases, with 8 bases of the junction left unmatched. The CDR3 runs to 14 residues. Germline V CDR1 and CDR2: SQVTM, ANQGSEA. CDR3 DNA sequence: TGCAGCGTTGAAGGCGCGGGGGGGCCTCGGGAGCAGTACTTC. Translation: CSVEGAGGPREQYF.

The chain links TRBV13 to TRBJ2-5, with 10 bases lining up with TRBD1. V dropped 5 bases and J dropped 5; count of bases not matched to a gene: 11. Germline CDR1 is PRHDT and CDR2 is FYEKMQ (reference sequence). This CDR3 contains 16 residues. The CDR3 loop is CASSPTRQGAGETQYF. CDR3 in DNA: TGTGCCAGCAGCCCGACCAGACAGGGGGCGGGGGAGACCCAGTACTTC.